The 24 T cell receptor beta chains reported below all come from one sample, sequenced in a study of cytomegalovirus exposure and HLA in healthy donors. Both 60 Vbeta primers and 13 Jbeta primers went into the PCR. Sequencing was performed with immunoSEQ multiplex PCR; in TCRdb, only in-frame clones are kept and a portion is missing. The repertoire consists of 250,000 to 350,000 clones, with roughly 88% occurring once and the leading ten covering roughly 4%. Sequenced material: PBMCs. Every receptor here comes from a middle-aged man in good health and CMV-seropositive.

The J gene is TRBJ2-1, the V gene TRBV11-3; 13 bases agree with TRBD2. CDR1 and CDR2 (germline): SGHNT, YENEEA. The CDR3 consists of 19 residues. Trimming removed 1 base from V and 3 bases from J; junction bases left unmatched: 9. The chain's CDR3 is CASSLGGLAGSVLYNEQFF. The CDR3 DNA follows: TGTGCCAGCAGCTTAGGGGGACTAGCGGGATCCGTTCTCTACAATGAGCAGTTCTTC.

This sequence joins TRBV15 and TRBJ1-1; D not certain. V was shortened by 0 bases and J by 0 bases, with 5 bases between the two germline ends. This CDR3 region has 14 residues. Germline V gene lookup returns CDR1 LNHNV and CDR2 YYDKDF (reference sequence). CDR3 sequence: CATSREAVNTEAFF. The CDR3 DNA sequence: TGTGCCACCAGCAGAGAGGCGGTGAACACTGAAGCTTTCTTT.

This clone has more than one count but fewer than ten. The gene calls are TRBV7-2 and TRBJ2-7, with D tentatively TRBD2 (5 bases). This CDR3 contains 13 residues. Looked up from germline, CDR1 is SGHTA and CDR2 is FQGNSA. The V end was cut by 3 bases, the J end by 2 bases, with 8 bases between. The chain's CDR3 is CASSFEGTYEQYF. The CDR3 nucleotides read TGTGCCAGCAGCTTTGAGGGAACCTACGAGCAGTACTTC.

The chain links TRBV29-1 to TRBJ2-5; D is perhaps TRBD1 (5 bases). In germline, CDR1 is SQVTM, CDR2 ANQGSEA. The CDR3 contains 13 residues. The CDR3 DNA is TGCAGTTATGACGGCAGGGTGGGAGAGACCCAGTACTTC. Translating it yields CSYDGRVGETQYF.

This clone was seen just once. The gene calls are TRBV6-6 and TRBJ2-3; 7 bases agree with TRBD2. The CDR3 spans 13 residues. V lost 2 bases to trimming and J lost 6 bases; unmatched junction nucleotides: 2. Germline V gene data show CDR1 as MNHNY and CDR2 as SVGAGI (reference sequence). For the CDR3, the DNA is TGTGCCAGCAGTTACGGGACTATGGATACGCAGTATTTT. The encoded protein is CASSYGTMDTQYF.

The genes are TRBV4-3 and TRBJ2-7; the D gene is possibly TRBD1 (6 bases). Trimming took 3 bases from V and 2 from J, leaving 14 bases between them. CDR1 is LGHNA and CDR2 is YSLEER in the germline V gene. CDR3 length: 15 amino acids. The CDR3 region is CASSHGRTVAYEQYF. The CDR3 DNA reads TGCGCCAGCAGCCATGGTCGGACAGTGGCCTACGAGCAGTACTTC.

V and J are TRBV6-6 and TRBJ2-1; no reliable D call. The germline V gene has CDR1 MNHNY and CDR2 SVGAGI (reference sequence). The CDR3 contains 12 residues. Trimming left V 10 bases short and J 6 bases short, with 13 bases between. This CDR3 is CATDEQVNEQFF. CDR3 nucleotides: TGTGCCACCGACGAGCAGGTCAATGAGCAGTTCTTC.

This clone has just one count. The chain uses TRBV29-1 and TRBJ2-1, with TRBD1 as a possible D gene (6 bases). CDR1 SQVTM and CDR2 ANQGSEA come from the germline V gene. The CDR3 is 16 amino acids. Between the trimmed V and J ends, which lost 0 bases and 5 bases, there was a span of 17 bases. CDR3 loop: CSVEEGAWENDNEQFF. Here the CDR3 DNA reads TGCAGCGTTGAAGAGGGGGCCTGGGAGAACGACAATGAGCAGTTCTTC.

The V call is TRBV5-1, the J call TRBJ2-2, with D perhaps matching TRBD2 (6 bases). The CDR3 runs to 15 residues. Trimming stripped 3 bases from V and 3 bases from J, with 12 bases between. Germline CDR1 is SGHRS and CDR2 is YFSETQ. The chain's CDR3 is CASSSEGGYTGELFF. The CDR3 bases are TGCGCCAGCAGCTCGGAGGGTGGGTACACCGGGGAGCTGTTTTTT. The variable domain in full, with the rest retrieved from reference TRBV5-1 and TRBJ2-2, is KAGVTQTPRYLIKTRGQQVTLSCSPISGHRSVSWYQQTPGQGLQFLFEYFSETQRNKGNFPGRFSGRQFSNSRSEMNVSTLELGDSALYLCASSSEGGYTGELFFGEGSRLTVL.

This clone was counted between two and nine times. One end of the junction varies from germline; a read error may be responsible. As DNA, the CDR3 is TGTTCCAGCAGCTTAACTAGCGGGAGTGGAGATACGCAGTATTTT. It yields the protein CSSSLTSGSGDTQYF. J is TRBJ2-3 and V is TRBV7-9, with 11 bases matching TRBD2. CDR1 is SEHNR and CDR2 is FQNEAQ in the germline V gene (reference sequence). The CDR3 has 15 amino acids.

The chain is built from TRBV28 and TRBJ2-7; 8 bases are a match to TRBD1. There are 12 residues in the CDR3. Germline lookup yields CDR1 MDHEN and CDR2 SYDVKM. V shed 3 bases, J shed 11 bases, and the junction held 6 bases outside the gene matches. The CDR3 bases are TGTGCCAGCAGTTTTGGAGACAGGGGAAAGTACTTC. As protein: CASSFGDRGKYF.

Here the CDR3 DNA reads TGTGCCAGCAGTTCCAAAGAGACCCAGTACTTC. Protein product: CASSSKETQYF. The chain recombines TRBV6-6 with TRBJ2-5; D remains unclear. The CDR3 consists of 11 residues. Per the germline V gene, CDR1 is MNHNY and CDR2 is SVGAGI (reference sequence). The V end was cut by 4 bases, the J end by 3 bases, with 3 bases between.

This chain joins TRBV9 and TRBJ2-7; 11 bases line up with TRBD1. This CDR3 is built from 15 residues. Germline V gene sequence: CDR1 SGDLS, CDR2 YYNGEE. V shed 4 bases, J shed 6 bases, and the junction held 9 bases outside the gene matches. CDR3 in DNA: TGTGCCAGCAGCCTTGGGACAGGGGGTTCACGCGAGCAGTACTTC. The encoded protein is CASSLGTGGSREQYF.

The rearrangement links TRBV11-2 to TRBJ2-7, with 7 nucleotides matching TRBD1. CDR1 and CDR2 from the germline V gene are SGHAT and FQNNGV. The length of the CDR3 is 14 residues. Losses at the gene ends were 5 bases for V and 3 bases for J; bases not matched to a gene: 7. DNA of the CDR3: TGTGCCAGCAGCGAATACCGGGACAGCTACGAGCAGTACTTC. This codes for CASSEYRDSYEQYF.

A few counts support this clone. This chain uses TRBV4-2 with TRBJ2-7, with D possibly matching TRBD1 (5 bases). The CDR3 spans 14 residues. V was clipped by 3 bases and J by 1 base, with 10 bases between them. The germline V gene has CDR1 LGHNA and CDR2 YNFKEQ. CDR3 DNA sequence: TGTGCCAGCAGCCAGGAGACAGCTTCCTACGAGCAGTACTTC. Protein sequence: CASSQETASYEQYF.

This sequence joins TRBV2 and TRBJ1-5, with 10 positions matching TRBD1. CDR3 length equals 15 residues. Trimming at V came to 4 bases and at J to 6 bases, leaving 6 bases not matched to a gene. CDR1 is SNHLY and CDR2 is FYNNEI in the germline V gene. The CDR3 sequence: CASSASGQGSQPQHF. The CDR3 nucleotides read TGTGCCAGCAGTGCCTCGGGACAGGGGAGTCAGCCCCAGCATTTT.

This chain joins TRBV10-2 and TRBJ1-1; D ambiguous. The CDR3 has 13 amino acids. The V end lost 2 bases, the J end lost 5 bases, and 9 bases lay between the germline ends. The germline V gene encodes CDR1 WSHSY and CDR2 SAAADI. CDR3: CASSEPEATEAFF. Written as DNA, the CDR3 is TGCGCCAGCAGTGAGCCTGAGGCAACTGAAGCTTTCTTT.

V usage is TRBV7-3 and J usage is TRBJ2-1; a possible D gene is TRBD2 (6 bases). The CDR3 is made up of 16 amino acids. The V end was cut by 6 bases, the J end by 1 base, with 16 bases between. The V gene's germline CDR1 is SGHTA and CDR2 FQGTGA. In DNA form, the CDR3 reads TGTGCCAGCAGTCGGGAGCTAGCGAGGTCCTACAATGAGCAGTTCTTC. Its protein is CASSRELARSYNEQFF.

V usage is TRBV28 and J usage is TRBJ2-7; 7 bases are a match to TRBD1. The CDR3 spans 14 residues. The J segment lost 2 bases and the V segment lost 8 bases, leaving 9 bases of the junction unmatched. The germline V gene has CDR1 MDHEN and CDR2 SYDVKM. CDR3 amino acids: CASQNGQAPYEQYF. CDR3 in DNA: TGTGCCAGCCAAAATGGACAGGCCCCCTACGAGCAGTACTTC.

The CDR3 region is CASSINEQFF. Written as DNA, the CDR3 is TGTGCCAGCAGCATCAATGAGCAGTTCTTC. The J gene is TRBJ2-1, the V gene TRBV28; D uncertain. Germline-derived CDR1 and CDR2 are MDHEN and SYDVKM. This CDR3 comprises 10 residues. V was clipped by 6 bases and J by 6 bases, with 3 bases between them.

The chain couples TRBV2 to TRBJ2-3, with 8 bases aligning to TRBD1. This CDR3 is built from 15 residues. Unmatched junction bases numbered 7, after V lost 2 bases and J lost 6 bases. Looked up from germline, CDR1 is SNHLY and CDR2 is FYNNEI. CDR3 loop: CASSEPPGGIDTQYF. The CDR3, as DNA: TGTGCCAGCAGTGAACCGCCAGGGGGCATTGATACGCAGTATTTT.

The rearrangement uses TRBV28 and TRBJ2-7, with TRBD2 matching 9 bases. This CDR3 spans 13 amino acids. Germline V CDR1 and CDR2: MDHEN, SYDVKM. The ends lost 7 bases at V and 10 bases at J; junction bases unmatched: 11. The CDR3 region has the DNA TGTGCCAGCACATCGAGTAGCGGGAGAGAACAGTACTTC. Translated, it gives CASTSSSGREQYF.

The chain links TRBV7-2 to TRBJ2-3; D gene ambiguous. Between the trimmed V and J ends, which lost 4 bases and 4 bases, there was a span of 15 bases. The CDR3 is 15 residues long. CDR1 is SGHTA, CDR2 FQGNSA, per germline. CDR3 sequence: CASSSRFERPDTQYF. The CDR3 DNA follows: TGTGCCAGCAGCTCGAGGTTCGAACGGCCAGATACGCAGTATTTT. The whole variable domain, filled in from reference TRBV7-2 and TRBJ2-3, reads GAGVSQSPSNKVTEKGKDVELRCDPISGHTALYWYRQSLGQGLEFLIYFQGNSAPDKSGLPSDRFSAERTGGSVSTLTIQRTQQEDSAVYLCASSSRFERPDTQYFGPGTRLTVL.

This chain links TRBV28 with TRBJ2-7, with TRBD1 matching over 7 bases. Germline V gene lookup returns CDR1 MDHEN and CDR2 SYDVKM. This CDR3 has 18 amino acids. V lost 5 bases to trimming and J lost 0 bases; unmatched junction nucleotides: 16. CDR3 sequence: CASSHHYRGGSTSYEQYF. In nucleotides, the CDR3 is TGTGCCAGCAGTCACCACTACAGGGGCGGATCGACCTCCTACGAGCAGTACTTC. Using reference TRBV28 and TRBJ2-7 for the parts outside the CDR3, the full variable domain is DVKVTQSSRYLVKRTGEKVFLECVQDMDHENMFWYRQDPGLGLRLIYFSYDVKMKEKGDIPEGYSVSREKKERFSLILESASTNQTSMYLCASSHHYRGGSTSYEQYFGPGTRLTVT.